Listed below are T cell receptor beta chains from one sample, sequenced in a study of blood T cell repertoires in COVID-19. Clones were read by immunoSEQ multiplex PCR, and TCRdb kept only the in-frame ones, dropping some. This repertoire shows 150,000 to 200,000 clones, 80% found once; its top ten account for 4.5% to 7.5%. The sequenced material came from PBMCs or T cells enriched from blood (not recorded which). All receptors come from a man aged 40-49 years who had recovered from COVID-19. The conserved cysteine and the conserved F or W are not part of the CDR3 here. For some rows the clone size is stated as once, few or many, or as a class when expanded; others skip it.

TRBJ1-5 | 10 | TRBV10-3 | few | ATGDGNQPQH
TRBJ1-6 | 13 | TRBV27 | - | ASSVLGSYNSPLH
TRBJ1-1 | 13 | TRBV30 | - | AWSRGQAVNTEAF
TRBJ1-5 | 13 | TRBV5-8 | once | ASSLPDRGNQPQH
TRBJ1-1 | 11 | TRBV27 | - | ASTMVGSAEAF
TRBJ1-5 | 13 | TRBV7-2 | once | ASSTDRFGNQPQH
TRBJ1-3 | 10 | TRBV29-1 | - | SVPGTGNTIY
TRBJ1-2 | 12 | TRBV18 | - | ASSPGRGNYGYT
TRBJ2-3 | 11 | TRBV6-5 | few | ASSYSGVDTQY
TRBJ1-3 | 13 | TRBV5-5 | - | ASSPGTASGNTIY
TRBJ2-3 | 12 | TRBV20-1 | - | SASRSISTDTQY
TRBJ2-4 | 11 | TRBV19 | - | ASSISEANIQY
TRBJ2-1 | 13 | TRBV6-6 | once | ASSTGTSGGGEQF
TRBJ2-3 | 13 | TRBV7-9 | - | ASSLDQGLADTQY
TRBJ2-1 | 13 | TRBV5-1 | - | ASTPEGQGGNEQF
TRBJ2-3 | 11 | TRBV19 | - | ATGGSSTDTQY
TRBJ1-2 | 14 | TRBV30 | - | AWNPWGPPREDGYT
TRBJ2-3 | 15 | TRBV28 | - | ASSLLGTSGETDTQY
TRBJ2-3 | 17 | TRBV5-4 | - | ASSGGTSGGRRARDTQY
TRBJ2-2 | 15 | TRBV2 | - | ASRRLAGALSGGELF
TRBJ1-2 | 12 | TRBV12-5 | - | ASGLPTGSNGYT
TRBJ2-3 | 14 | TRBV7-3 | - | ASSSGQPFTTDTQY
TRBJ2-3 | 10 | TRBV5-6 | - | ASSWGGDTQY
TRBJ2-5 | 11 | TRBV12-3/TRBV12-4 | - | ASSFVLAETQY
TRBJ1-1 | 10 | TRBV27 | - | ASRKGAGEAF
TRBJ2-1 | 12 | TRBV24-1 | - | ATSVGTGLNEQF
TRBJ2-3 | 14 | TRBV6-5 | - | ASSYGWGGGTDTQY
TRBJ2-2 | 11 | TRBV9 | - | ASSAGNTGELF
TRBJ1-6 | 12 | TRBV19 | - | ASQVRSYNSPLH